This TCR beta chain emerged from a study of glioma-infiltrating T cells after dendritic cell vaccination (dated by TCRdb to 2016 to 2017). Regarding the study in general: Of the roughly 15 glioblastoma patients in the cohort, all drawn from Phase I and II dendritic cell vaccination trials, 9 were newly diagnosed and 6 had recurrent disease. Autologous tumor lysate-pulsed dendritic cell vaccination was administered to the patients between about 2002 and 2012. The vaccine was prepared from monocyte-derived dendritic cells that were cultured for about 7 days with IL-4 and GM-CSF and then pulsed overnight with autologous tumor lysate. Patients received three intradermal dendritic cell vaccine injections at biweekly intervals in the arm below the axilla. Tumor-infiltrating lymphocyte content was quantified and tumor and blood repertoires were compared in dendritic cell-vaccinated glioblastoma patients by deep sequencing of TCR beta CDR3 regions. Survival after dendritic cell vaccination was correlated with TCR sequencing metrics, including TIL content and tumor-blood repertoire overlap. The research as a whole found: Higher estimated pretreatment TIL content predicted longer time to progression and overall survival after dendritic cell vaccination. TCR clonality showed no direct relationship with survival, which suggests that a diverse polyclonal response may matter. The three-group TCR overlap response model was described as speculative and requiring prospective validation. The cohort was small and heterogeneous, few patients had complete blood and tumor sets, and even fewer had initial-recurrent tumor pairs.

TCRB CDR3 regions were amplified from 1.5 to 2.5 ug genomic DNA, or all available DNA if less, using the immunoSEQ assay. The multiplex PCR relied on 60 forward primers for TCR V beta segments and 13 reverse primers for J beta segments. To estimate the number of reads per starting template, synthetic control templates were added to each sample at limiting dilution. The Illumina HiSeq System generated sequencing reads of 87 bp. Per the authors' processing: PCR and sequencing errors were removed by merging closely related sequences with a nearest neighbor algorithm. TCR overlap was defined as the percentage of unique tumor TCR beta sequences that were also found in the peripheral blood of the same patient. Here the immuneACCESS table is served through TCRdb, limited to in-frame sequences with V and J called. Missing clones are a known gap in these copies; in checked studies unresolved V genes cover under half, and the rest lacks a known reason. That table supplies the V and J calls and clone size; D and trimming were determined from the DNA. For this sample there are roughly 96,000 clones; 75% to 85% appear just once. The top ten clonotypes cover approximately 6% of the sample.

V is trimmed back by 0 bases and J by 4 bases, and the junction contains 6 bases that no gene match accounts for. The CDR3 numbers 16 residues from cysteine through phenylalanine. CDR3 DNA only is kept here, 48 bases in frame from base 1. Sequences SGDLS (CDR1) and YYNGEE (CDR2) are obtained from the germline V gene. To be selected, patients needed enough residual fresh-frozen tumor tissue and more than two years of available survival data. Molecular status otherwise varied across the glioblastoma patients, but none of them carried an isocitrate dehydrogenase mutation. PBMC were collected before vaccination, two weeks after the third vaccination, and at tumor progression when it occurred. Genomic DNA was extracted with the Qiagen DNeasy Blood extraction Kit. In this sample, this clone turned up a few times. Its binding antigen is unknown. No base quality information exists; no much larger clone differs at one position.

This TCR derives from a human donor with glioblastoma. The sequence is built from TRBV9 and TRBJ2-3; TRBD2 fits 9 bases in the junction. The specimen was blood, collected before dendritic cell vaccination. The sequenced DNA: TGTGCCAGCAGCGTAGAAAGCGGGGGGATCCCAGATACGCAGTATTTT. It specifies CASSVESGGIPDTQYF.